This T cell receptor (beta chain) was identified in a study of T cell responses to AZD1222 COVID-19 vaccine. Study observations and caveats: Spike-specific TCR breadth and depth rose after two AZD1222 doses. No day 14 peak samples; only post-peak repertoires were characterized. The sample set comprised mostly white British donors with more females, and clonal diversity was possibly underestimated.

Of note for this clone: The antigen is unknown.

The data were produced by immunoSEQ multiplex PCR, yet TCRdb's version contains in-frame clones alone and is incomplete. Of roughly 100,000 clones in the sample, almost 90% are singletons; the top ten hold 5% to 6%. In germline, CDR1 is ENHRY, CDR2 SYGVKD. This CDR3 region has 13 residues. Trimming stripped 6 bases from V and 1 base from J, with 10 bases between. The rearrangement joins TRBV10-3 to TRBJ2-7; TRBD1 is a possible D gene (7 bases). This receptor was taken from an adult in good health. The input for sequencing was peripheral blood, taken on day 0 of AZD1222 vaccination. CDR3 amino acids: CAISPGGSYEQYF. The CDR3 region has the DNA TGTGCCATCAGCCCAGGGGGGTCCTACGAGCAGTACTTC.